The rows below give T cell receptor beta chains drawn from one sample of a study of blood T cell repertoires in COVID-19. The data were produced by immunoSEQ multiplex PCR, yet TCRdb's version contains in-frame clones alone and is incomplete. The sample lists around 220,000 clones, about 85% seen once, with just under 20% in the top ten. The specimen sequenced was peripheral blood. These receptors were obtained from a young man with active or convalescent COVID-19. Each CDR3 is given with its conserved first and last residue. Fields, in order: V gene, CDR3 protein.

V gene: TRBV7-2
CDR3 protein: CASSLDRFRKSTQYF

V gene: TRBV19
CDR3 protein: CASSTDSGGNNNEQFF

V gene: TRBV30
CDR3 protein: CAWSVRRTSGVTDTQYF

V gene: TRBV3-1/TRBV3-2
CDR3 protein: CASSHWPSAPYNEQFF

V gene: TRBV15
CDR3 protein: CATSSYGMDNQPQHF

V gene: TRBV10-3
CDR3 protein: CAITQAFSNQPQHF

V gene: TRBV4-2
CDR3 protein: CASSREGGEQTDTQYF

V gene: TRBV18
CDR3 protein: CASSGTGQTNEKLFF

V gene: TRBV5-1
CDR3 protein: CASSLIRGGASEQYF

V gene: TRBV19
CDR3 protein: CASPKGGIRGYTF

V gene: TRBV4-3
CDR3 protein: CASSQGNRAGELFF

V gene: TRBV28
CDR3 protein: CASRNRVPLGDEQFF

V gene: TRBV10-1
CDR3 protein: CASTPGQGREQFF

V gene: TRBV4-1
CDR3 protein: CASSPGTGSGNTIYF

V gene: TRBV30
CDR3 protein: CAWSRDRGSGANVLTF

V gene: TRBV13
CDR3 protein: CASSRGGGNTIYF

V gene: TRBV6-2/TRBV6-3
CDR3 protein: CASSYLYGYTF

V gene: TRBV13
CDR3 protein: CASSPRDQGGEQYF

V gene: TRBV5-4
CDR3 protein: CASSLEDKPYEQYF

V gene: TRBV5-5
CDR3 protein: CASSPEGQSTDTQYF

V gene: TRBV6-5
CDR3 protein: CASLGTANYGYTF

V gene: TRBV2
CDR3 protein: CASSNEAPGTQYF

V gene: TRBV30
CDR3 protein: CAWSGQLGNQPQHF

V gene: TRBV2
CDR3 protein: CASSRLASRGELFF

V gene: TRBV4-2
CDR3 protein: CASSHGDRVMYEQYF

V gene: TRBV6-5
CDR3 protein: CASSPRGGSGEQYF

V gene: TRBV4-3
CDR3 protein: CASSQVNFRNTGELFF

V gene: TRBV5-1
CDR3 protein: CASSLEGLPEMGTQYF

V gene: TRBV30
CDR3 protein: CACLQGANSPLHF

V gene: TRBV9
CDR3 protein: CASSPASADTQYF

V gene: TRBV7-2
CDR3 protein: CASSQEGTGRADTQYF

V gene: TRBV27
CDR3 protein: CASKSQGHLSNQPQHF

V gene: TRBV12-3/TRBV12-4
CDR3 protein: CASREAGNTIYF

V gene: TRBV7-6
CDR3 protein: CASSQGTSGLGTQYF

V gene: TRBV7-9
CDR3 protein: CASSLSHTEAFF

V gene: TRBV7-2
CDR3 protein: CASSQAGGPGNTIYF

V gene: TRBV19
CDR3 protein: CASSIMENQPQHF

V gene: TRBV18
CDR3 protein: CASSPDSYTEAFF

V gene: TRBV28
CDR3 protein: CASTKTKPLEQYF

V gene: TRBV24-1
CDR3 protein: CATSDAAGTGPPDTQYF

V gene: TRBV18
CDR3 protein: CASSRDRDTEAFF

V gene: TRBV15
CDR3 protein: CATSRVGTSTDTQYF